The rows below give T cell receptor beta chains drawn from one sample of a study of blood T cell repertoires in COVID-19. Repertoires were generated with immunoSEQ multiplex PCR, while TCRdb's copy carries only in-frame clones and drops some. This sample has about 350,000 clones; roughly 87% occur once, and the top ten carry 1%. Input material: PBMCs or T cells enriched from blood (not recorded which). Every receptor here comes from a woman younger than 45 who had recovered from COVID-19. CDR3s leave out the opening cysteine and the closing phenylalanine or tryptophan. A D gene is named only where the DNA matches it firmly.

ASRAGTVNEKLF	TRBJ1-4	TRBV7-2	TRBD1
ASSSIQGWTGELF	TRBJ2-2	TRBV19	.
ASSPSQGNEQF	TRBJ2-1	TRBV18	.
ASRFRMRRPDRGSYEQY	TRBJ2-7	TRBV27	TRBD1
ATSPLPLAGRTYEQY	TRBJ2-7	TRBV15	TRBD2
ASSSRGGILNEQF	TRBJ2-1	TRBV11-3	TRBD2
ASSPGGGANYGYT	TRBJ1-2	TRBV9	.
ASSEYPGAANEKLF	TRBJ1-4	TRBV6-1	.
ASSLVGVVNYGYT	TRBJ1-2	TRBV5-8	.
ASSLSGVGNEKLF	TRBJ1-4	TRBV18	.
ASSRGIRQGAPETQY	TRBJ2-5	TRBV11-3	TRBD1
ASSLNNRVYGNTIY	TRBJ1-3	TRBV5-6	.
ASGTSGFEQY	TRBJ2-7	TRBV10-3	TRBD2
ASKPGQGRQETQY	TRBJ2-5	TRBV28	TRBD1
ASSAQDSGNTIY	TRBJ1-3	TRBV9	.
ASSIGQTGELF	TRBJ2-2	TRBV12-3/TRBV12-4	.
ATRRASGGTEAF	TRBJ1-1	TRBV24-1	TRBD1
ASSAETGGYGYT	TRBJ1-2	TRBV7-8	TRBD1
ASSLATGLEQY	TRBJ2-7	TRBV7-2	.
ASSLGTGWNTEAF	TRBJ1-1	TRBV11-2	.
ASSGSRRAMIQPQH	TRBJ1-5	TRBV6-1	.
ASSQSSGRRNYGYT	TRBJ1-2	TRBV4-2	.
ASSPYRDEETQY	TRBJ2-5	TRBV18	.
ASSIHSSGGAEDTQY	TRBJ2-3	TRBV19	TRBD2
AWSVRQGANQGAF	TRBJ1-1	TRBV30	TRBD1
ASSFSQGALKAF	TRBJ1-1	TRBV28	TRBD1
ASSPEAGELF	TRBJ2-2	TRBV9	.
ASSLVGGYEQY	TRBJ2-7	TRBV12-3/TRBV12-4	.
ASSLGRGNLAGNTIY	TRBJ1-3	TRBV11-2	.
ASSPENRAEAF	TRBJ1-1	TRBV7-9	.
ASSLSTTQNEQF	TRBJ2-1	TRBV6-5	.
ASSLGFRGTGLAYEQY	TRBJ2-7	TRBV7-2	TRBD1
AWSIGVSGNTIY	TRBJ1-3	TRBV30	.
ASNPSTGSSYNEQF	TRBJ2-1	TRBV27	TRBD1
ASSLLPRGGGGYT	TRBJ1-2	TRBV28	.
ASSQERNPIGGKNEKLF	TRBJ1-4	TRBV4-1	.
ASSRGGSYGYT	TRBJ1-2	TRBV27	.
AWSSKTGWGETQY	TRBJ2-5	TRBV30	TRBD1
ASSFDRVITDTQY	TRBJ2-3	TRBV5-6	TRBD1
ASTFNEKLF	TRBJ1-4	TRBV12-3/TRBV12-4	.
ASSYSGQGTEAF	TRBJ1-1	TRBV6-5	.
ASSPLDRGHGYT	TRBJ1-2	TRBV5-4	TRBD1
ASSLVLAALNTQY	TRBJ2-3	TRBV11-2	.
ASSQVSRQETQY	TRBJ2-5	TRBV4-2	.
ASSGRDRGSSYEQY	TRBJ2-7	TRBV7-9	TRBD1
ASSLPGQGQGYT	TRBJ1-2	TRBV13	TRBD1
ASRSGTGGTGELF	TRBJ2-2	TRBV6-5	TRBD1
ASSLKWGLHGYT	TRBJ1-2	TRBV27	.
ASTVDRGNNYGYT	TRBJ1-2	TRBV19	TRBD1
ASSPTGQRGETQY	TRBJ2-5	TRBV10-1	.